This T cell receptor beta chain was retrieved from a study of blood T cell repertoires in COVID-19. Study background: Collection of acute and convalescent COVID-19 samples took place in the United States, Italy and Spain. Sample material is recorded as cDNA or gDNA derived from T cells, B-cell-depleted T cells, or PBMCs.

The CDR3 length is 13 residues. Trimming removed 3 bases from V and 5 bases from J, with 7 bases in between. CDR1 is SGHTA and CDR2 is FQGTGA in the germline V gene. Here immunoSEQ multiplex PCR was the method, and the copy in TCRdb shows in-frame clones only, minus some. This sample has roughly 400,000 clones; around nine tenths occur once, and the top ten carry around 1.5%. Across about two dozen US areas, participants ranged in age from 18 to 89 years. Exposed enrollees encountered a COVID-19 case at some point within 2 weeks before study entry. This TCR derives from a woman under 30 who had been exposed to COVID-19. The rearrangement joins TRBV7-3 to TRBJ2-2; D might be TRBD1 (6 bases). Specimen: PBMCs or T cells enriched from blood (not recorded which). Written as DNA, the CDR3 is TGTGCCAGCAGCTTCACAGGGACCGGGGAGCTGTTTTTT. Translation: CASSFTGTGELFF.